A single TCR beta chain is shown here with its context. Ten or more counts support this clonotype. This clone's antigen is unknown. One base away there is no much larger clone; base qualities are not given. This sample stems from a study of T cells in Graves' hyperthyroidism and ophthalmopathy (dated by TCRdb to about 2019). In the study overall: Peripheral blood samples were taken at initial diagnosis, before any treatment was given. According to the paper, TCR Vbeta CDR3 sequencing was carried out on 135 peripheral blood samples, which came from about 45 ophthalmopathy, under 85 hyperthyroidism and roughly 17 progressor patients. An independent validation cohort of under 20 hyperthyroidism patients and 17 patients who later progressed to ophthalmopathy tested prospective prediction of ophthalmopathy. After blood sampling, hyperthyroidism patients were treated with methimazole at a starting dose of 30 mg daily, and ophthalmopathy patients were treated with high-dose intravenous methylprednisolone. A discovery cohort of approximately 97 patients, about 44 with Graves' ophthalmopathy and 57 with stable Graves' hyperthyroidism, was used to find distinguishing TCR V-J signatures. The 100 or so discovery patients were divided at random into training and test sets in a 7:3 ratio. In six Graves' hyperthyroidism patients, the study also compared T-cell repertoires from thyroid tissue with T-cell repertoires from blood.

Amplification of TCR beta CDR3 regions was carried out from RNA transcripts. The TCR CDR3 was subjected to a first round of RT-PCR using the HTBI primer set and the Qiagen OneStep RT-PCR kit. A second multiplex PCR round built the libraries, followed by size selection and purification. Paired-end sequencing of the libraries was performed with 100 bp reads on an Illumina HiSeq2000. As for the authors' bioinformatics: SOAPnuke was used to process the raw data, with reads discarded if the reads contained adapters or uncalled bases, had a mean Phred below 15, or lacked an exact constant-primer or identifier match. COPE v1.2.5 was used to merge the high-quality paired reads, and each unique nucleotide sequence was defined as a clonotype. MiTCR v1.1 was used to align clonotypes to the IMGT TRBV, TRBD and TRBJ reference segments. Analysis was restricted to V-J combinations with a frequency above 0.0001, which covered roughly 99% of repertoires. The TCS score was defined as F50 (clonal expansion) divided by E x V (chaos), with BLOSUM62-based TCRdist calculated between CDR3 peptides within each V-J. Welch's t-statistics and random forest reduced several hundred V-J features to about 13, which were used in a naive Bayes classifier (R e1071). The public reads were run again by TCRdb, first through fastp at Q25 and then through MiXCR, and only productive beta chains were kept. Rows with one shared CDR3 protein collapse into an entry with the most common genes and DNA. It is TCRdb's table, rather than the study itself, that gives the V and J calls and clone size. The sample table records fewer than 650,000 distinct CDR3 sequences; around 15% of these occur just once. Approximately 13% of the sample is held by the ten biggest clonotypes.

Results the study describes overall, beyond this receptor: Most expanded thyroid clonotypes (frequency above 0.001) were also found in blood, which suggests that blood repertoires may mirror thyroid immune responses. In validation, progression to ophthalmopathy was predicted by the model with roughly 69% sensitivity and 72.22% specificity, a median of about 6 months before onset. Ophthalmopathy was separated from stable hyperthyroidism by a 13 V-J signature model, with about 86% sensitivity and roughly 81% specificity obtained in cross-validation and 80%/75% obtained in testing. No statistical method was used to fix the sample size in advance, and group allocation was not hidden from the investigators.

A patient counted as having stable Graves' hyperthyroidism if no progression to ophthalmopathy occurred over 18 months of follow-up. Hyperthyroidism patients were aged 18 to 65 years and newly diagnosed, with disease duration of less than 2 months. Any patient with an uncontrolled infection, another autoimmune disease, pregnancy or lactation was excluded. Diagnoses were established on the basis of clinical symptoms, serum thyroxine and TRAb, thyroid ultrasound, and orbital computed tomography. PBMCs were separated from over 9 ml of fresh peripheral blood using Ficoll-Paque density gradient centrifugation. Total RNA was extracted using Trizol reagent, and RNA quality was assessed on an Agilent 2100 Bioanalyzer. Taken from the germline V gene, the CDR1 and CDR2 loops are MNHNS and SASEGT. The CDR3 covers 15 residues, taking in both the cysteine and the phenylalanine. Just the 45-base CDR3 DNA is kept, in frame starting at base 1. V trim: 6 bases; J trim: 2 bases; unmatched bases: 8.

The sequence is built from TRBV6-1 and TRBJ2-7; 9 nucleotides in the junction match TRBD2. The sequencing input was blood. The TCR originated in a woman aged 40 to 50 with Graves' hyperthyroidism. CDR3 reads: CASRISGGGTYEQYF. The DNA reads as follows: TGTGCCAGCAGAATTAGCGGGGGCGGCACCTACGAGCAGTACTTC.